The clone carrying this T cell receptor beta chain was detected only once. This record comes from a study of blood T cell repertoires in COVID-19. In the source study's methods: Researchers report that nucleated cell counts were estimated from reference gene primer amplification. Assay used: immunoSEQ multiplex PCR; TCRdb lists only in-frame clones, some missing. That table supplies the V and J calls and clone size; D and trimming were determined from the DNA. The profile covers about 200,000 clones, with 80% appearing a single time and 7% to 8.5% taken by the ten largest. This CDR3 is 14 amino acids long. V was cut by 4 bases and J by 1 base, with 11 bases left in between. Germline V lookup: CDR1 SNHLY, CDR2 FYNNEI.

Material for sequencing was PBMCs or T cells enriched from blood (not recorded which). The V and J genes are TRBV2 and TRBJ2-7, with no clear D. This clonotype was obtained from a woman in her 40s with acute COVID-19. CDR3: CASSGRGQSYEQYF. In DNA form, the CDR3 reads TGTGCCAGCAGTGGTCGAGGTCAGTCCTACGAGCAGTACTTC.